Listed below are T cell receptor beta chains from one sample, sequenced in a study of blood T cell repertoires in COVID-19. Clones were sequenced by immunoSEQ multiplex PCR, and TCRdb holds only the in-frame ones, with some missing. Of 160,000 or so clones listed, around three quarters are singletons. Sequencing was done on a sample of peripheral blood. These receptors came from a man aged 70-80 years with active or convalescent COVID-19. Each CDR3 is given with its conserved first and last residue. Each record gives: D gene, CDR3 length, clone size, J gene, V gene, CDR3 protein, CDR3 DNA. A D gene is named only where the DNA matches it firmly. Rows may omit the clone size; those that give it use once, few, many or a size class.

>TRBD1|15|once|TRBJ2-7|TRBV7-2
CASSLVGTGTYEQYF
TGTGCCAGCAGCTTAGTAGGGACAGGAACCTACGAGCAGTACTTC
>NA|13|NA|TRBJ1-6|TRBV10-1
CASSISRDSPLHF
TGCGCCAGCAGTATATCACGGGATTCACCCCTCCACTTT
>TRBD1|14|many|TRBJ2-7|TRBV6-6
CASSSGQGGHEQYF
TGTGCCAGCAGCTCGGGACAGGGAGGCCACGAGCAGTACTTC
>NA|16|once|TRBJ1-6|TRBV6-1
CASSELNRWGGSPLHF
TGTGCCAGCAGTGAACTAAACAGGTGGGGGGGTTCACCCCTCCACTTT
>NA|14|few|TRBJ2-7|TRBV6-6
CASVDRGSSYEQYF
TGTGCCAGCGTTGATAGGGGTAGCTCCTACGAGCAGTACTTC
>TRBD1|14|NA|TRBJ2-5|TRBV7-2
CASSLQGAAETQYF
TGTGCCAGCAGCCTTCAGGGGGCGGCGGAGACCCAGTACTTC
>TRBD1|16|NA|TRBJ1-1|TRBV5-1
CASSLGPTGGNTEAFF
TGCGCCAGCAGCTTGGGTCCCACAGGGGGGAACACTGAAGCTTTCTTT
>NA|13|NA|TRBJ1-1|TRBV30
CAWSAGIDTEAFF
TGTGCCTGGAGCGCGGGTATCGACACTGAAGCTTTCTTT
>TRBD1|14|NA|TRBJ2-7|TRBV29-1
CSVRAGTGGSEQYF
TGCAGCGTCAGGGCCGGGACAGGTGGGTCCGAGCAGTACTTC
>NA|12|once|TRBJ2-7|TRBV18
CASSPESSEQYF
TGTGCCAGCTCACCAGAGTCAAGCGAGCAGTACTTC
>TRBD2|16|NA|TRBJ2-3|TRBV3-1/TRBV3-2
CASSQGAASGADTQYF
TGTGCCAGCAGCCAAGGAGCGGCTAGCGGGGCAGATACGCAGTATTTT
>NA|15|once|TRBJ2-2|TRBV6-2/TRBV6-3
CASSWDTRNTGELFF
TGTGCCAGCAGTTGGGACACCAGGAACACCGGGGAGCTGTTTTTT
>TRBD2|15|NA|TRBJ2-3|TRBV2
CASIRTGGLFDTQYF
TGTGCCAGCATTAGAACGGGGGGGCTGTTCGATACGCAGTATTTT
>TRBD1|14|NA|TRBJ1-2|TRBV7-9
CASSPYRDSWGYTF
TGTGCCAGCAGCCCCTATAGGGACAGTTGGGGCTACACCTTC
>NA|13|NA|TRBJ1-1|TRBV3-1/TRBV3-2
CASSPWDTLETFF
TGTGCCAGCAGCCCGTGGGACACCCTGGAAACTTTCTTT
>TRBD1|14|NA|TRBJ1-2|TRBV5-1
CASSLDRGYYGYTF
TGCGCCAGCAGCTTGGACAGGGGGTACTATGGCTACACCTTC
>NA|10|NA|TRBJ2-5|TRBV2
CASTRETQYF
TGTGCCAGCACCCGGGAGACCCAGTACTTC
>TRBD2|15|NA|TRBJ2-5|TRBV19
CASSMQTSGGETQYF
TGTGCCAGTAGTATGCAGACTAGCGGGGGGGAGACCCAGTACTTC
>TRBD1|16|NA|TRBJ1-4|TRBV9
CASSPEGDRLNEKLFF
TGTGCCAGCAGCCCAGAGGGGGACAGACTTAATGAAAAACTGTTTTTT
>TRBD2|16|NA|TRBJ2-1|TRBV2
CASRGAGGLTYNEQFF
TGTGCCAGCAGGGGAGCGGGGGGGCTTACCTACAATGAGCAGTTCTTC
>NA|15|NA|TRBJ1-2|TRBV2
CASSDLAGVLWGYTF
TGTGCCAGCAGTGATTTGGCAGGGGTCCTCTGGGGCTACACCTTC
>NA|14|NA|TRBJ2-7|TRBV7-2
CASSPLAVADEQYF
TGTGCCAGCAGCCCCCTGGCGGTAGCGGACGAGCAGTACTTC
>NA|15|NA|TRBJ1-1|TRBV7-2
CASSPHAGSSTEAFF
TGTGCCAGCAGCCCCCACGCAGGGTCTAGCACTGAAGCTTTCTTT
>TRBD2|16|NA|TRBJ2-2|TRBV2
CASSVLGRGGTGELFF
TGTGCCAGCAGTGTTCTCGGTCGGGGGGGCACCGGGGAGCTGTTTTTT
>NA|15|NA|TRBJ1-5|TRBV6-4
CASSDDSPGSQPQHF
TGTGCCAGCAGTGACGATAGTCCTGGTAGTCAGCCCCAGCATTTT
>NA|15|NA|TRBJ1-3|TRBV5-6
CASSLRGGAGNTIYF
TGTGCCAGCAGCCTGAGGGGGGGCGCTGGAAACACCATATATTTT
>TRBD2|14|NA|TRBJ2-7|TRBV14
CASSQAVAGGEQYF
TGTGCCAGCAGCCAAGCCGTAGCGGGCGGCGAGCAGTACTTC
>TRBD1|15|NA|TRBJ1-1|TRBV5-4
CASSSPGQGKTEAFF
TGTGCCAGCAGCTCACCGGGACAGGGGAAAACTGAAGCTTTCTTT
>NA|14|NA|TRBJ2-7|TRBV7-2
CASSSWAGPYEQYF
TGTGCCAGCAGCTCCTGGGCAGGCCCCTACGAGCAGTACTTC
>TRBD2|16|NA|TRBJ2-5|TRBV4-3
CASSQRGLAGEETQYF
TGCGCCAGCAGCCAAAGGGGACTAGCGGGTGAGGAGACCCAGTACTTC
>TRBD1|19|NA|TRBJ2-7|TRBV2
CASLGAGTGVLRDLYEQYF
TGTGCCAGCCTGGGGGCCGGGACAGGGGTTCTGCGAGACCTCTACGAGCAGTACTTC
>TRBD2|15|few|TRBJ2-2|TRBV5-5
CASSGGSNGRGELFF
TGTGCCAGCAGCGGCGGGAGCAACGGGAGGGGGGAGCTGTTTTTT
>TRBD1|14|NA|TRBJ2-7|TRBV10-1
CASSTSRDSYEQYF
TGCGCCAGCAGTACGTCCCGGGACAGTTACGAGCAGTACTTC
>NA|13|few|TRBJ1-6|TRBV5-6
CASSYRGDSPLHF
TGTGCCAGCAGTTATAGGGGTGATTCACCCCTCCACTTT
>TRBD2|15|NA|TRBJ2-1|TRBV15
CATSRDTSGEDRQFF
TGTGCCACCAGCAGAGATACTAGCGGGGAAGATAGGCAGTTCTTC
>TRBD1|17|NA|TRBJ1-5|TRBV28
CASSLTRYRGQNQPQHF
TGTGCCAGCAGTTTGACCAGATACAGGGGCCAAAATCAGCCCCAGCATTTT
>TRBD1|14|NA|TRBJ2-7|TRBV7-2
CASSLAGTGYEQYF
TGTGCCAGCAGCTTAGCTGGGACAGGGTACGAGCAGTACTTC
>NA|13|few|TRBJ1-5|TRBV6-5
CASRPSSDLAQHF
TGTGCCAGCAGGCCATCTTCAGATCTTGCCCAGCATTTT
>TRBD1|19|NA|TRBJ2-2|TRBV4-3
CASSQGGQGAMRSTGELFF
TGCGCCAGCAGCCAAGGGGGACAGGGGGCGATGAGAAGTACCGGGGAGCTGTTTTTT
>TRBD2|17|NA|TRBJ2-7|TRBV14
CASSGRGLAGISYEQYF
TGTGCCAGCAGCGGCAGGGGACTAGCGGGTATCTCCTACGAGCAGTACTTC
>TRBD2|16|NA|TRBJ2-7|TRBV27
CASSLTYGGNPYEQYF
TGTGCCAGCAGCCTTACGTACGGGGGGAACCCCTACGAGCAGTACTTC
>TRBD2|15|NA|TRBJ2-1|TRBV9
CASSLGTSGRFEQFF
TGTGCCAGCAGCCTAGGGACTAGCGGGAGATTTGAGCAGTTCTTC
>TRBD1|15|NA|TRBJ2-5|TRBV6-2/TRBV6-3
CASSRQGIGQETQYF
TGTGCCAGCAGCCGACAGGGGATAGGACAAGAGACCCAGTACTTC
>NA|13|NA|TRBJ1-1|TRBV6-5
CASVRDSNTEAFF
TGTGCCAGCGTTCGGGACTCGAACACTGAAGCTTTCTTT
>TRBD1|14|NA|TRBJ1-6|TRBV7-2
CASSRDSNNSPLHF
TGTGCCAGCAGCAGGGACAGTAATAATTCACCCCTCCACTTT
>NA|16|NA|TRBJ2-1|TRBV9
CASSATRAVTYNEQFF
TGTGCCAGCAGCGCGACAAGAGCGGTCACCTACAATGAGCAGTTCTTC
>TRBD1|17|NA|TRBJ2-1|TRBV28
CASSLGQALSSFNEQFF
TGTGCCAGCAGTTTAGGACAGGCCCTATCCTCCTTCAATGAGCAGTTCTTC
>NA|14|NA|TRBJ1-2|TRBV6-1
CASSEPNPIYGYTF
TGTGCCAGCAGTGAACCGAACCCTATCTATGGCTACACCTTC
>TRBD2|12|few|TRBJ2-7|TRBV5-1
CASRAGAYEQYF
TGCGCCAGCAGGGCGGGGGCCTACGAGCAGTACTTC
>NA|14|few|TRBJ1-2|TRBV5-4
CASRRAGDDYGYTF
TGTGCCAGCCGCCGGGCAGGGGATGACTATGGCTACACCTTC
>TRBD2|16|NA|TRBJ2-7|TRBV2
CASSAEGNASGGVMYF
TGTGCCAGCAGTGCCGAGGGGAATGCTAGCGGGGGGGTCATGTACTTC
>TRBD1|16|NA|TRBJ1-1|TRBV18
CASSPTRWQGATEAFF
TGTGCCAGCTCACCCACACGATGGCAGGGGGCCACTGAAGCTTTCTTT
>NA|14|few|TRBJ1-1|TRBV7-9
CASSRGPTGSEAFF
TGTGCCAGCAGCAGAGGGCCGACAGGATCTGAAGCTTTCTTT